This T cell receptor (beta chain) was recorded in a study of blood T cell repertoires in COVID-19. Across the study: Acute-phase and convalescent COVID-19 samples originated in the United States, Italy and Spain. The cDNA or gDNA used as material had been derived from T cells, B-cell-depleted T cells, or PBMCs.

In the original processing: Amplified reference gene primers provided the basis for estimating nucleated cell counts. Method: immunoSEQ multiplex PCR; TCRdb's copy keeps in-frame clones and lacks some. V and J calls and clone size are copied from that table; D and trimming were computed from the DNA. The sample consists of about 150,000 clones, around 80% of them appearing once. The TCR originated in a woman between 50 and 59 years old in a cohort sampled during active or convalescent COVID-19. The sample taken for sequencing was peripheral blood.

The CDR3 DNA reads TGTGCCAGCAGCGTAGGGGAGGTGGATTCTAAGCAGTATTTT. This codes for CASSVGEVDSKQYF. The chain is built from TRBV9 and TRBJ2-3; possible D gene TRBD2, 6 bases. In germline, CDR1 is SGDLS, CDR2 YYNGEE. The length of the CDR3 is 14 residues. V shed 0 bases and J shed 11 bases, with 16 bases lying between them.